The 29 T cell receptor beta chains given below trace back to one sample, sequenced in a study of cytotoxic CD8 clonotypes in ibrutinib-treated CLL. TCRdb keeps only in-frame clones here, not all; method: immunoSEQ multiplex PCR. Here the sample spans about 140,000 clones, more than 75% being singletons. Material: PBMCs, obtained after 36 months of ibrutinib treatment. The receptors stem from a human donor with chronic lymphocytic leukemia.

V is TRBV28 and J is TRBJ1-5, with 9 bases matching TRBD1. Trimming at V came to 1 base and at J to 4 bases, leaving 17 bases not matched to a gene. Germline loops: CDR1 MDHEN, CDR2 SYDVKM. The CDR3 has 20 amino acids. The CDR3 is CASSLFSFFRDREENQPQHF. The CDR3 nucleotides read TGTGCCAGCAGTTTATTCTCTTTTTTCCGGGACAGGGAGGAAAATCAGCCCCAGCATTTT.

The V and J genes are TRBV19 and TRBJ2-7; the match to TRBD2 covers 7 bases. V shed 3 bases and J 0 bases; nucleotides not matched to a gene: 8. Germline CDR1 LNHDA, CDR2 SQIVND (reference sequence). This CDR3 has 16 amino acids. The CDR3 coding sequence is TGTGCCAGTAGTATTTACGGCGGGAGTACCTCCTACGAGCAGTACTTC. Amino acid sequence: CASSIYGGSTSYEQYF.

This clone has just a few counts. V usage is TRBV29-1 and J usage is TRBJ1-6, with a tentative D call TRBD1 (5 bases). Germline assignment: CDR1 SQVTM and CDR2 ANQGSEA. Trimming cost V 7 bases and J 7 bases, with 17 bases left between them. There are 14 residues in the CDR3. The CDR3 here is CSANWQGGNSPLHF. The CDR3 coding sequence is TGCAGCGCCAATTGGCAGGGAGGCAATTCACCCCTCCACTTT.

V and J are TRBV4-1 and TRBJ1-6; perhaps TRBD1 as D (6 bases). Germline assignment: CDR1 MGHRA and CDR2 YSYEKL. V dropped 3 bases and J dropped 7 bases, with 19 bases sitting between them. The CDR3 runs 17 residues. CDR3 region: CASSQAQGTTSNSPLHF. The CDR3 DNA reads as TGCGCCAGCAGCCAGGCACAGGGAACCACTTCAAATTCACCCCTCCACTTT.

This sequence joins TRBV5-1 and TRBJ2-5, with TRBD1 identical over 8 bases. CDR1 and CDR2 (germline): SGHRS, YFSETQ. With 4 bases clipped from V and 2 bases from J, the junction kept 7 bases outside the gene matches. This CDR3 is built from 15 residues. CDR3 amino acids: CASSGYTGGQETQYF. The CDR3 DNA reads TGCGCCAGCAGCGGATATACAGGGGGGCAAGAGACCCAGTACTTC.

V and J are TRBV7-7 and TRBJ2-3; D is uncertain. Germline V gene lookup returns CDR1 SSHAT and CDR2 FNYEAQ (reference sequence). The CDR3 is 14 residues long. Trimming stripped 3 bases from V and 1 base from J, with 8 bases between. The CDR3 DNA follows: TGTGCCAGCAGCTTGGAAGGGCGCACAGATACGCAGTATTTT. The encoded protein is CASSLEGRTDTQYF.

This chain joins TRBV12-5 and TRBJ2-7, with TRBD1 as a possible D gene (5 bases). Trimming took off 1 base at V and 6 bases at J, with 7 bases between the two ends. The germline V gene has CDR1 LGHNT and CDR2 FRNRAP. CDR3 size: 12 residues. For the CDR3, the DNA is TGTGCTAGTGGTTTGGACAGGTTCGAGCAGTACTTC. Protein sequence: CASGLDRFEQYF.

The CDR3 bases are TGTGCCAGCAGCCGGGACAAATCCACAGATACGCAGTATTTT. Encoded protein: CASSRDKSTDTQYF. J is TRBJ2-3 and V is TRBV9; possibly TRBD1 for D (6 bases). This CDR3 is built from 14 residues. V gave up 4 bases and J gave up 2 bases, with 11 bases separating them. Germline V gene data show CDR1 as SGDLS and CDR2 as YYNGEE.

The rearrangement links TRBV5-5 to TRBJ1-2; unclear D gene. Germline-derived CDR1 and CDR2 are SGHKS and YYEKEE (reference sequence). This CDR3 spans 13 amino acids. V dropped 0 bases and J dropped 2 bases, with 5 bases sitting between them. CDR3: CASSLDTNYGYTF. Written as DNA, the CDR3 is TGTGCCAGCAGCTTGGACACAAACTATGGCTACACCTTC. The complete variable domain, with remaining parts taken from reference TRBV5-5 and TRBJ1-2, reads DAGVTQSPTHLIKTRGQQVTLRCSPISGHKSVSWYQQVLGQGPQFIFQYYEKEERGRGNFPDRFSARQFPNYSSELNVNALLLGDSALYLCASSLDTNYGYTFGSGTRLTVV.

The rearrangement joins TRBV18 to TRBJ1-2; D might be TRBD1 (5 bases). Germline V gives CDR1 KGHSH, CDR2 LQKENI. V was trimmed by 1 base and J by 4 bases, leaving 10 bases between them. The CDR3 covers 14 residues. The CDR3 loop is CASSPRGGGYGYTF. The CDR3 DNA sequence: TGTGCCAGCTCACCACGCGGGGGAGGCTATGGCTACACCTTC.

CDR3 sequence reads: CASSQGGVLDTQYF. The CDR3 coding sequence is TGTGCCAGCAGCCAAGGGGGGGTGTTAGATACGCAGTATTTT. The chain carries TRBV4-2 and TRBJ2-3; D perhaps matches TRBD2 (6 bases). CDR3 length: 14 residues. V was trimmed by 1 base and J by 5 bases, leaving 10 bases between them. Looked up from germline, CDR1 is LGHNA and CDR2 is YNFKEQ.

The rearrangement uses TRBV6-5 and TRBJ2-7; TRBD1 might be the D (5 bases). Trimming stripped 4 bases from V and 6 bases from J, with 10 bases between. This CDR3 spans 12 amino acids. Per the germline V gene, CDR1 is MNHEY and CDR2 is SVGAGI. The CDR3 reads CASSFPGFEQYF. The CDR3 DNA follows: TGTGCCAGCAGTTTCCCAGGGTTCGAGCAGTACTTC.

V gene TRBV7-9 combines with J gene TRBJ2-5; D gene ambiguous. The ends were cut back, 4 bases at V and 7 bases at J, with 7 bases in the middle. CDR3 length: 11 residues. CDR1 and CDR2 from the germline V gene are SEHNR and FQNEAQ (reference sequence). The CDR3 sequence is CASSSLGTQYF. CDR3 DNA: TGTGCCAGCAGCTCACTCGGGACCCAGTACTTC.

This chain connects TRBV19 to TRBJ2-5, with 10 bases aligning to TRBD1. The DNA end favors TRBJ2-7, so the J call may be wrong. The V gene's germline CDR1 is LNHDA and CDR2 SQIVND (reference sequence). The CDR3 consists of 15 residues. The CDR3 loop reads CASKPGTGDFYEQYF. CDR3 in DNA: TGTGCCAGTAAGCCCGGGACAGGGGATTTCTACGAGCAGTACTTC.

This chain links TRBV4-1 with TRBJ2-7, with 7 bases matching TRBD1. The CDR3 has 15 amino acids. Germline CDR1 reads MGHRA; CDR2 reads YSYEKL. The V gene end was trimmed by 4 bases and the J gene end by 2 bases; junction bases not matched to a gene: 8. CDR3 residues: CASSLRQGMTYEQYF. CDR3 DNA: TGCGCCAGCAGCCTCAGACAGGGTATGACCTACGAGCAGTACTTC.

The rearrangement links TRBV7-7 to TRBJ2-5, with D tentatively TRBD1 or TRBD2 (5 bases each). The CDR3 loop spans 13 amino acids. Germline CDR1 SSHAT, CDR2 FNYEAQ (reference sequence). The ends were cut back, 5 bases at V and 5 bases at J, with 12 bases in the middle. CDR3 sequence: CASSGDREETQYF. In DNA form, the CDR3 reads TGTGCCAGCAGCGGGGACCGTGAGGAGACCCAGTACTTC.

V and J are TRBV27 and TRBJ2-7; D uncertain. The CDR3 covers 14 residues. In germline, CDR1 is MNHEY, CDR2 SMNVEV (reference sequence). V was pared by 2 bases and J by 7 bases, with 15 bases between. The CDR3 here is CASSLHQPPGEQYF. Here the CDR3 DNA reads TGTGCCAGCAGTTTACATCAACCCCCGGGTGAGCAGTACTTC.

This clone was picked up a small number of times. Written as DNA, the CDR3 is TGTGCCAGCAGTGCGGGACAGCCCCGCACCGGGGAGCTGTTTTTT. Translated, it gives CASSAGQPRTGELFF. The chain uses TRBV25-1 and TRBJ2-2, with 7 bases identical to TRBD1. After removal of 4 bases from V and 4 bases from J, the junction contained 6 bases not matched to a gene. The CDR3 length is 15 residues. Germline CDR1 and CDR2: MGHDK and SYGVNS.

The gene calls are TRBV10-3 and TRBJ1-2; D uncertain. The CDR3 extends over 10 amino acids. Germline assignment: CDR1 ENHRY and CDR2 SYGVKD. Deletions cut 10 bases from V and 0 bases from J, with 3 bases between. CDR3 sequence reads: CASSNYGYTF. The CDR3 DNA sequence: TGTGCCAGTTCTAACTATGGCTACACCTTC.

The chain carries TRBV5-8 and TRBJ1-2; D is ambiguous. Germline V gene sequence: CDR1 SGHTS, CDR2 YDEGEE. The V and J ends lost 5 bases and 8 bases respectively, with 16 bases between them. This CDR3 is 13 amino acids long. The chain's CDR3 is CASRAPATRGYTF. For the CDR3, the DNA is TGTGCCAGCAGAGCCCCGGCAACGAGGGGCTACACCTTC.

This clone was observed a single time. This chain links TRBV7-9 with TRBJ2-7; D is unresolved. The germline V gene encodes CDR1 SEHNR and CDR2 FQNEAQ (reference sequence). V lost 5 bases to trimming and J lost 1 base, with 12 bases between them. CDR3 length: 14 amino acids. The CDR3 protein is CASSPPGQSYEQYF. The CDR3 DNA reads TGTGCCAGCAGCCCACCGGGCCAGTCCTACGAGCAGTACTTC.

This chain connects TRBV4-1 to TRBJ2-3, with D possibly TRBD1 on 5 matching bases. Trimming removed 4 bases from V and 0 bases from J, with 8 bases in between. Germline V gene sequence: CDR1 MGHRA, CDR2 YSYEKL. The CDR3 covers 14 residues. In nucleotides, the CDR3 is TGCGCCAGCAGCCTGACAGCTAGCACAGATACGCAGTATTTT. Protein: CASSLTASTDTQYF.

The J gene is TRBJ2-1, the V gene TRBV2; D is unclear. The V gene's germline CDR1 is SNHLY and CDR2 FYNNEI. The CDR3 runs to 13 residues. V was cut by 10 bases and J by 9 bases, with 19 bases left in between. The CDR3 sequence: CATKGSAFFEQFF. In nucleotides, the CDR3 is TGTGCCACCAAGGGCTCGGCCTTCTTTGAGCAGTTCTTC.

This chain connects TRBV10-1 to TRBJ1-3; D gene ambiguous. Germline CDR1 WNHNN, CDR2 SYGVQD (reference sequence). Trimming took off 3 bases at V and 2 bases at J, with 5 bases between the two ends. CDR3 length: 13 amino acids. The CDR3 loop reads CASSDSAGNTIYF. In DNA, the CDR3 is TGCGCCAGCAGTGATTCAGCTGGAAACACCATATATTTT.

The J gene is TRBJ2-5, the V gene TRBV10-3, with 8 bases that match TRBD1. V lost 10 bases, J lost 3 bases, and 4 bases stayed unmatched. Germline V CDR1 and CDR2: ENHRY, SYGVKD. CDR3 size: 12 residues. CDR3 sequence: CATRTGKETQYF. The DNA of the CDR3 is TGTGCCACCAGGACAGGGAAAGAGACCCAGTACTTC.

A note on this clone: A junction end diverges from the germline sequence, so it may reflect a read error. The CDR3, as DNA: TGTGCCAGCTCACCAAGGGAGGCCTCCTCTACCTGCTTC. It specifies CASSPREASSTCF. This rearrangement joins TRBV18 to TRBJ1-2; no reliable D call. Germline V gene lookup returns CDR1 KGHSH and CDR2 LQKENI. This CDR3 is 13 amino acids long.

This clone was seen a single time. This chain uses TRBV28 with TRBJ2-7; D may correspond to TRBD1 or TRBD2 (5 bases each). The V gene's germline CDR1 is MDHEN and CDR2 SYDVKM. V was cut by 3 bases and J by 4 bases, with 13 bases left in between. The length of the CDR3 is 14 residues. CDR3 sequence reads: CASSFGRAGYEQYF. The CDR3 DNA sequence: TGTGCCAGCAGTTTCGGCAGGGCGGGTTACGAGCAGTACTTC.

This clone turned up a few times. This chain links TRBV27 with TRBJ2-7, with 7 bases identical to TRBD1. This CDR3 is built from 13 residues. Germline lookup yields CDR1 MNHEY and CDR2 SMNVEV (reference sequence). The junction had 9 bases not matched to a gene; V was cut back by 11 bases and J by 2 bases. CDR3 in amino acids: CALQTGFAYEQYF. The CDR3 DNA is TGTGCCCTTCAGACAGGGTTCGCCTACGAGCAGTACTTC.

The V call is TRBV2, the J call TRBJ2-4, with D perhaps matching TRBD2 (7 bases). Germline V gives CDR1 SNHLY, CDR2 FYNNEI. This CDR3 has 14 residues. Trimming pared 4 bases from V and 5 bases from J, leaving 12 bases between. The CDR3 reads CASSGQGGENIQYF. Written as DNA, the CDR3 is TGTGCCAGCAGTGGCCAAGGGGGGGAAAACATTCAGTACTTC.